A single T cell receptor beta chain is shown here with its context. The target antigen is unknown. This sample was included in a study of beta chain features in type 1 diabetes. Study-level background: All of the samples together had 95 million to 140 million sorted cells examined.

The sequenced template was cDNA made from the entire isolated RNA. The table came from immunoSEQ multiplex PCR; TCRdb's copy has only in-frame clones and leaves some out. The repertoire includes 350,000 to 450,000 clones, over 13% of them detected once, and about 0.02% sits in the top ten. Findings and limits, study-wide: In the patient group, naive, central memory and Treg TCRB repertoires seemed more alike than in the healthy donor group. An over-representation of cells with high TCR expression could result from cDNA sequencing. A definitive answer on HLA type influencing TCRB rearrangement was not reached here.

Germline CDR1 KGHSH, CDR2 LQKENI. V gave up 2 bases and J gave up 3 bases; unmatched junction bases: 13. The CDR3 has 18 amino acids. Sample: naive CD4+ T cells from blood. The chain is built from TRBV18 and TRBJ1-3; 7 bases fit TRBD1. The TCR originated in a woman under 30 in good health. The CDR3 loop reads CASSPSSRPGGLGNTIYF. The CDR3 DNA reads TGTGCCAGCTCACCAAGTTCACGGCCAGGGGGTCTTGGAAACACCATATATTTT.